The T cell receptor (beta chain) under discussion was sequenced for a study of blood T cell repertoires in COVID-19. As handled by the study authors: How many nucleated cells were present was estimated from reference gene primer amplification. Generated by immunoSEQ multiplex PCR, the TCRdb table keeps only in-frame clones and is missing some. V and J calls and clone size are those listed in that table; D and trimming were worked out from the DNA. The sample holds roughly 130,000 clones; roughly 84% are singletons and the top ten take 4.5% to 6%. Grouping used clinical history reported by participants in a survey and questionnaire. This clonotype was obtained from a man in his forties with acute COVID-19. What was sequenced was PBMCs or T cells enriched from blood (not recorded which).

CDR3 amino acids: CASSPGRTEETQYF. The DNA of the CDR3 is TGTGCCAGCAGCCCGGGACGGACAGAAGAGACCCAGTACTTC. The V and J genes are TRBV5-6 and TRBJ2-5; TRBD1 might be the D (6 bases). V was trimmed by 4 bases and J by 3 bases, leaving 13 bases between them. The CDR3 totals 14 residues. CDR1 and CDR2 from the germline V gene are SGHDT and YYEEEE.